What follows is one T cell receptor (beta chain) and its context. The data stem from a study of technical replicates of blood from a few donors. Trimming at V came to 3 bases and at J to 8 bases, leaving 2 bases not matched to a gene. The CDR3 loop spans 13 amino acids. Germline values: CDR1 SGHRS, CDR2 YFSETQ. Libraries were prepared by immunoSEQ multiplex PCR; TCRdb keeps only in-frame clonotypes and omits some of them. The sample lists tens of thousands of clones; around 94% were seen once. The clonotype originates from a human donor in good health. The sequencing sample was made of T cells isolated from PBMCs. The J gene is TRBJ1-4, the V gene TRBV5-1; 9 bases match TRBD1. For the CDR3, the DNA is TGCGCCAGCAGCTCCGGACAGGGGGAAAAACTGTTTTTT. Translation: CASSSGQGEKLFF.